The 11 T cell receptor beta chains below were found in one sample sequenced in a study of blood T cells in healthy people across ages. Primers used in a second PCR of about 7 to 12 cycles were a sample-barcoded 5' primer and a J-beta primer mix. TCRdb reanalysed the 5' RACE reads using MiXCR and keeps one entry per CDR3 protein. Seen here are roughly 1.9 million distinct CDR3 sequences, 30% to 40% observed once, and the top ten hold roughly 24%. Sequenced sample: blood. Every receptor here comes from a human donor in good health.

This clonotype has more than one count but fewer than ten. This chain connects TRBV7-2 to TRBJ2-5; 7 bases map to TRBD2. CDR1 and CDR2 from the germline V gene are SGHTA and FQGNSA. The V segment lost 2 bases and the J segment 4 bases; nucleotides outside the gene matches: 10. This CDR3 contains 16 residues. CDR3 nucleotide sequence: TGTGCCAGCAGCTTATGGCCGGGGGGTGAGGGAGAGACCCAGTACTTC. Its translation is CASSLWPGGEGETQYF.

This rearrangement joins TRBV15 to TRBJ2-2; tentative D call: TRBD1 (6 bases). In germline, CDR1 is LNHNV, CDR2 YYDKDF (reference sequence). This CDR3 comprises 15 residues. Trimming removed 4 bases from V and 2 bases from J, with 11 bases in between. CDR3 sequence reads: CATSKLDSNTGELFF. CDR3 DNA: TGTGCCACCAGCAAACTGGACAGTAACACCGGGGAGCTGTTTTTT. The whole variable domain, filled in from reference TRBV15 and TRBJ2-2, reads DAMVIQNPRYQVTQFGKPVTLSCSQTLNHNVMYWYQQKSSQAPKLLFHYYDKDFNNEADTPDNFQSRRPNTSFCFLDIRSPGLGDTAMYLCATSKLDSNTGELFFGEGSRLTVL.

This clonotype has a handful of counts. The J gene is TRBJ1-1, the V gene TRBV20-1; D is unclear. Per germline, CDR1 DFQATT and CDR2 SNEGSKA (reference sequence). V lost 4 bases and J lost 2, with 14 bases in between. The CDR3 sequence is 14 residues long. The CDR3 sequence: CSATPDNYNTEAFF. The CDR3 nucleotides are TGCAGTGCTACTCCCGACAATTACAACACTGAAGCTTTCTTT.

The chain joins TRBV5-1 to TRBJ2-7; TRBD2 agrees at 11 bases. The trim removed 0 bases at V and 3 bases at J, leaving 5 bases unmatched. The CDR3 runs 16 residues. Germline V CDR1 and CDR2: SGHRS, YFSETQ. Written as DNA, the CDR3 is TGCGCCAGCAGCTTGGTAGCGGGGGGGCAGTACTACGAGCAGTACTTC. Protein sequence: CASSLVAGGQYYEQYF.

V and J are TRBV5-6 and TRBJ1-2; 9 bases agree with TRBD1. J lost 6 bases, V lost 7 bases, and 4 bases had no gene match. The germline CDR1 and CDR2 sequences are SGHDT and YYEEEE. The CDR3 loop spans 12 amino acids. CDR3 nucleotides: TGTGCCAGCGGCACAGGGGGCGATGGCTACACCTTC. Translating it yields CASGTGGDGYTF.

The CDR3 sequence is CASSQVWGRVDEQFF. The CDR3 coding sequence is TGCGCCAGCAGCCAAGTGTGGGGCCGAGTGGATGAGCAGTTCTTC. The V and J genes are TRBV4-3 and TRBJ2-1; tentative D call: TRBD1 (5 bases). CDR1 LGHNA and CDR2 YSLEER come from the germline V gene. The CDR3 covers 15 residues. Trimming removed 1 base from V and 8 bases from J, with 15 bases in between.

The CDR3 bases are TGTGCCGGCAAACAATCACACCGGGACAGGTACGAGCAGTACTTC. Its protein product is CAGKQSHRDRYEQYF. The chain employs TRBV7-3 and TRBJ2-4; 8 bases fit TRBD1. The DNA end lines up better with TRBJ2-7; the J call may be wrong. CDR1 is SGHTA and CDR2 is FQGTGA in the germline V gene. The CDR3 is made up of 15 amino acids.

This clonotype was detected a few times. The V call is TRBV4-1, the J call TRBJ1-5; D call uncertain. This CDR3 spans 15 amino acids. The germline CDR1 and CDR2 sequences are MGHRA and YSYEKL. The germline V and J ends were trimmed by 6 bases and 6 bases, with 18 bases remaining between them. CDR3 protein: CASRALGGIGQPQHF. The CDR3, as DNA: TGCGCCAGCAGGGCCTTAGGAGGAATCGGTCAGCCCCAGCATTTT.

The CDR3 reads CASSFGRIPQQETQYF. The CDR3 nucleotides are TGTGCCAGCAGTTTCGGGCGGATCCCCCAGCAAGAGACCCAGTACTTC. This chain connects TRBV12-3 or TRBV12-4 to TRBJ2-5; no clear D gene. Between the trimmed V and J ends, which lost 3 bases and 2 bases, there was a span of 16 bases. The CDR3 totals 16 residues.

The V gene is TRBV12-3 or TRBV12-4, the J gene TRBJ1-2; 9 bases match TRBD1. There are 15 residues in the CDR3. J gave up 5 bases and V 7 bases, and 11 bases lay outside the gene matches. The CDR3 bases are TGTGCCAGCACTAATCCCCGACAGGGGGTTTATGGCTACACCTTC. Protein product: CASTNPRQGVYGYTF.

The chain employs TRBV7-9 and TRBJ2-1; D possibly matches TRBD1 or TRBD2 (5 bases each). V lost 7 bases and J 0 bases, leaving 10 bases between the germline ends. The CDR3 spans 14 residues. Germline V gives CDR1 SEHNR, CDR2 FQNEAQ (reference sequence). The CDR3 here is CASIAGSSYNEQFF. DNA for the CDR3: TGTGCCAGCATCGCAGGGAGCTCCTACAATGAGCAGTTCTTC. Full variable domain (remainder filled in from reference TRBV7-9 and TRBJ2-1): DTGVSQNPRHKITKRGQNVTFRCDPISEHNRLYWYRQTLGQGPEFLTYFQNEAQLEKSRLLSDRFSAERPKGSFSTLEIQRTEQGDSAMYLCASIAGSSYNEQFFGPGTRLTVL.